This T cell receptor (beta chain) appears in the sequencing data of a study of blood T cell repertoires in COVID-19. Turning to the study itself: T cells, B-cell-depleted T cells, or PBMCs provided the cDNA or gDNA that served as material.

Trimming took 4 bases from V and 7 from J, leaving 13 bases between them. The CDR3 runs to 13 residues. Germline CDR1 is LNHNV and CDR2 is YYDKDF (reference sequence). Original data processing: Estimates of nucleated cell counts were drawn from the amplification of reference gene primers. TCRdb's table, derived via immunoSEQ multiplex PCR, lists solely in-frame clones and lacks some. The D gene and trimming were derived from the DNA, and the V and J assignments and clone size from that table. Of some 400,000 clones in the sample, over 65% were seen once. The material sequenced was peripheral blood. This TCR derives from a human donor with acute or convalescent COVID-19. The donor label of this sample is uncertain. This chain links TRBV15 with TRBJ1-2; D unresolved. CDR3 in DNA: TGTGCCACCAGCATCGGTCTAGAGGGTGGCTACACCTTC. It yields the protein CATSIGLEGGYTF.